The 12 T cell receptor beta chains listed next were all sequenced from one sample in a study of blood T cell repertoires in COVID-19. Clones were read by immunoSEQ multiplex PCR, and TCRdb kept only the in-frame ones, dropping some. The sample shows approximately 210,000 clones, approximately 84% of them seen only once. The specimen was PBMCs or T cells enriched from blood (not recorded which). All receptors come from a middle-aged man who had recovered from COVID-19.

The chain employs TRBV5-1 and TRBJ2-5; TRBD2 might be the D (6 bases). There are 15 residues in the CDR3. V shed 4 bases and J shed 7 bases, with 20 bases lying between them. Germline V lookup: CDR1 SGHRS, CDR2 YFSETQ. The CDR3 here is CASSRPDGPGGTQYF. The CDR3, as DNA: TGCGCCAGCAGCCGCCCGGACGGGCCCGGGGGGACCCAGTACTTC. The variable domain in full, with the rest retrieved from reference TRBV5-1 and TRBJ2-5, is KAGVTQTPRYLIKTRGQQVTLSCSPISGHRSVSWYQQTPGQGLQFLFEYFSETQRNKGNFPGRFSGRQFSNSRSEMNVSTLELGDSALYLCASSRPDGPGGTQYFGPGTRLLVL.

This chain joins TRBV4-3 and TRBJ1-6; possible D gene TRBD1, 6 bases. V lost 0 bases and J 10 bases, leaving 10 bases between the germline ends. Germline CDR1 LGHNA, CDR2 YSLEER. The CDR3 extends over 14 amino acids. CDR3 nucleotide sequence: TGCGCCAGCAGCCAAGATGCCAGGGGCTCACCCCTCCACTTT. It encodes CASSQDARGSPLHF.

The chain carries TRBV7-8 and TRBJ1-3, with D unresolved. Trimming shortened V by 0 bases and J by 0 bases, and 6 bases separated the two germline ends. Per the germline V gene, CDR1 is SGHVS and CDR2 is FQNEAQ. The CDR3 contains 15 residues. The CDR3: CASSLAGVSGNTIYF. The DNA for the CDR3 is TGTGCCAGCAGCTTAGCGGGCGTCTCTGGAAACACCATATATTTT.

This sequence joins TRBV2 and TRBJ1-6, with D tentatively TRBD1 (5 bases). The CDR3 sequence is 14 residues long. Per germline, CDR1 SNHLY and CDR2 FYNNEI. Trimming cost V 5 bases and J 8 bases, with 13 bases left between them. CDR3 in amino acids: CASSSRQLHSPLHF. The DNA for the CDR3 is TGTGCCAGCAGTTCCAGACAGCTCCATTCACCCCTCCACTTT.

The chain is built from TRBV29-1 and TRBJ2-3; no firm D call. Germline V lookup: CDR1 SQVTM, CDR2 ANQGSEA. The ends were cut back, 4 bases at V and 2 bases at J, with 10 bases in the middle. The CDR3 has 13 residues. The CDR3 loop is CSVVNSNTDTQYF. In DNA, the CDR3 is TGCAGCGTTGTTAACTCGAACACAGATACGCAGTATTTT.

The chain uses TRBV28 and TRBJ1-2, with 7 bases identical to TRBD1. The J segment lost 6 bases and the V segment lost 7 bases, leaving 11 bases of the junction unmatched. This CDR3 contains 14 residues. The V gene's germline CDR1 is MDHEN and CDR2 SYDVKM. The CDR3 loop reads CASTMGDSRDGYTF. In nucleotides, the CDR3 is TGTGCCAGCACCATGGGGGACAGTCGAGATGGCTACACCTTC.

The rearrangement uses TRBV4-2 and TRBJ2-3, with 7 nucleotides matching TRBD2. Looked up from germline, CDR1 is LGHNA and CDR2 is YNFKEQ. The J segment lost 2 bases and the V segment lost 4 bases, leaving 9 bases of the junction unmatched. This CDR3 is 16 amino acids long. In nucleotides, the CDR3 is TGTGCCAGCAGCCCGCGGCTAGCGGATTCCACAGATACGCAGTATTTT. As protein: CASSPRLADSTDTQYF.

Notes on this clone: Relative to the germline gene, one junction end is altered; a read error may explain this. The chain has TRBV10-3 and TRBJ2-7; D not resolved. Per germline, CDR1 ENHRY and CDR2 SYGVKD. The length of the CDR3 is 11 residues. As DNA, the CDR3 is TGTGCCATCAGGAACTCCTCCGAGCAGTACTTC. It codes for CAIRNSSEQYF.

The chain carries TRBV5-1 and TRBJ2-5; 7 bases agree with TRBD1. The V gene's germline CDR1 is SGHRS and CDR2 YFSETQ. V shed 4 bases, J shed 2 bases, and the junction held 2 bases outside the gene matches. The CDR3 extends over 13 amino acids. The CDR3 region has the DNA TGCGCCAGCAGCCGGGACAGTCAAGAGACCCAGTACTTC. Encoded protein: CASSRDSQETQYF. Complete variable domain (other parts from reference TRBV5-1 and TRBJ2-5): KAGVTQTPRYLIKTRGQQVTLSCSPISGHRSVSWYQQTPGQGLQFLFEYFSETQRNKGNFPGRFSGRQFSNSRSEMNVSTLELGDSALYLCASSRDSQETQYFGPGTRLLVL.

The chain has TRBV30 and TRBJ1-6; 9 bases fit TRBD1. The V segment lost 8 bases and the J segment 6 bases; nucleotides outside the gene matches: 5. CDR1 is GTSNPN and CDR2 is SVGIG in the germline V gene (reference sequence). The CDR3 covers 13 residues. DNA for the CDR3: TGTGCCGGGACAGGGTCGATTAATTCACCCCTCCACTTT. Translated, it gives CAGTGSINSPLHF.

The chain carries TRBV12-3 or TRBV12-4 and TRBJ2-2; D might be TRBD2 (5 bases). This CDR3 has 13 amino acids. Trimming pared 6 bases from V and 8 bases from J, leaving 13 bases between. CDR3 nucleotide sequence: TGTGCCAGCAGCGGAGCGGCAGTGGGGGAGCTGTTTTTT. Translation gives CASSGAAVGELFF.

The chain carries TRBV10-2 and TRBJ1-4, with D hard to call. Germline loops: CDR1 WSHSY, CDR2 SAAADI. V was pared by 6 bases and J by 4 bases, with 12 bases between. There are 14 residues in the CDR3. As DNA, the CDR3 is TGCGCCAGCAGGGATCGGGGAGGTAATGAAAAACTGTTTTTT. Its translation: CASRDRGGNEKLFF.